The source of this TCR beta chain is a study of CD8+ T cells in alopecia areata. Looking at the study overall: Among treated patients, oral tofacitinib was administered at 5 to 10 mg twice daily.

The sample's treatment: oral pan-JAK inhibitor, 5-10 mg twice daily. Both CD4+ and CD8+ T cells were separated by sorting PBMCs. Study-level points and caveats: Relative to mice, TCR sharing across patients was less clear, a difference possibly HLA-related.

CDR1 SGHRS and CDR2 YFSETQ come from the germline V gene. V was clipped by 4 bases and J by 7 bases, with 18 bases between them. There are 14 residues in the CDR3. As concerns this clone: Its antigen is currently unknown.

Following extraction, RNA underwent reverse transcription to cDNA, which served as the sequencing template. The protocol was immunoSEQ multiplex PCR, while the TCRdb copy is restricted to in-frame clones and leaves out a portion. Among some 150,000 clones listed, roughly nine tenths were seen once. The V gene is TRBV5-1, the J gene TRBJ2-7; perhaps TRBD2 as D (5 bases). This clonotype was sampled from a human donor with alopecia areata. The sequencing here drew on CD8+ T cells sorted from blood, taken at week 4, from a patient treated with tofacitinib. In DNA form, the CDR3 reads TGCGCCAGCAGCCCGATTGGAGGTGCTCTTGAGCAGTACTTC. Translating gives CASSPIGGALEQYF.